The 25 T cell receptor beta chains given below trace back to one sample, sequenced in a study of CD8+CD57+ T cells in acquired aplastic anemia. The template for TCR beta VDJ and CDR3 sequence profiling was genomic DNA. A single record per CDR3 protein comes from TCRdb applying MiXCR to the reads. Among some 240,000 distinct CDR3 sequences listed, about 37% were seen once. Sequenced input: sorted CD4+, CD8+, or CD8+CD57+ T cells (not recorded which) from PBMCs. These receptors all come from a human donor in good health, serving as a control.

The chain uses TRBV7-9 and TRBJ2-5, with D uncertain. From germline, CDR1 is SEHNR and CDR2 FQNEAQ (reference sequence). Trimming pared 1 base from V and 2 bases from J, leaving 5 bases between. The CDR3 sequence is 13 residues long. CDR3 DNA sequence: TGTGCCAGCAGCTTAGTTCAGCAAGAGACCCAGTACTTC. Its protein is CASSLVQQETQYF.

The J gene is TRBJ1-1, the V gene TRBV2; D remains unclear. Germline values: CDR1 SNHLY, CDR2 FYNNEI. V was shortened by 6 bases and J by 11 bases, with 19 bases between the two germline ends. The CDR3 has 13 residues. The CDR3 here is CASSPGPRSRAFF. CDR3 coding DNA: TGTGCCAGCAGCCCCGGACCCCGTAGTAGGGCTTTCTTT.

This clonotype appeared a few times. The chain couples TRBV20-1 to TRBJ1-3, with D unresolved. Trimming left V 0 bases short and J 2 bases short, with 14 bases between. This CDR3 spans 16 amino acids. CDR1 is DFQATT, CDR2 SNEGSKA, per germline (reference sequence). CDR3 DNA sequence: TGCAGTGCTAGAGATGGAACTCAAGGACCTGGAAACACCATATATTTT. This sequence encodes CSARDGTQGPGNTIYF.

The rearrangement links TRBV9 to TRBJ2-3, with 7 positions matching TRBD2. This CDR3 comprises 15 residues. The germline V gene encodes CDR1 SGDLS and CDR2 YYNGEE. V was clipped by 5 bases and J by 4 bases; unmatched bases: 10. CDR3 protein: CASSSRTSLSDTQYF. Written as DNA, the CDR3 is TGTGCCAGCAGTTCTCGGACTAGTTTGTCAGATACGCAGTATTTT.

Note on this clonotype: At one of its ends the junction is not consistent with the germline gene, which may arise from a read error. The chain carries TRBV5-5 and TRBJ2-1; 8 positions match TRBD1. The CDR3 consists of 16 residues. Germline values: CDR1 SGHKS, CDR2 YYEKEE (reference sequence). DNA of the CDR3: TGTGCCATCAGCATACAGGGGGGCGGTTCCTACAATGAGCAGTTCTTC. It specifies CAISIQGGGSYNEQFF.

There are many counts of this clonotype. The chain is built from TRBV6-1 and TRBJ1-2; D is ambiguous. Germline CDR1 and CDR2: MNHNS and SASEGT. Trimming took off 1 base at V and 4 bases at J, with 7 bases between the two ends. The CDR3 spans 13 residues. In DNA, the CDR3 is TGTGCCAGCAGTGAAGTGACGGCCTATGGCTACACCTTC. Amino acid sequence: CASSEVTAYGYTF.

The sample holds many counts of this clonotype. The chain is built from TRBV19 and TRBJ1-1; D may be TRBD1 (5 bases). Germline V gene sequence: CDR1 LNHDA, CDR2 SQIVND (reference sequence). The V end lost 6 bases, the J end lost 5 bases, and 16 bases lay between the germline ends. This CDR3 spans 14 amino acids. The CDR3 DNA is TGTGCCAGTAGCTCAGGAGTTAGGGGTACTGAAGCTTTCTTT. This translates into CASSSGVRGTEAFF. Combining the CDR3 with reference TRBV19 and TRBJ1-1 gives the whole variable domain DGGITQSPKYLFRKEGQNVTLSCEQNLNHDAMYWYRQDPGQGLRLIYYSQIVNDFQKGDIAEGYSVSREKKESFPLTVTSAQKNPTAFYLCASSSGVRGTEAFFGQGTRLTVV.

This clonotype was observed many times. The chain couples TRBV2 to TRBJ2-1; D gene ambiguous. Trimming left V 2 bases short and J 6 bases short, with 14 bases between. The CDR3 covers 15 residues. Germline CDR1 and CDR2: SNHLY and FYNNEI. The CDR3 sequence is CASSEFSPNRNEQFF. The DNA of the CDR3 is TGTGCCAGCAGTGAATTTTCTCCGAATCGCAATGAGCAGTTCTTC.

The table lists this clonotype with many counts. The chain uses TRBV6-1 and TRBJ2-7; D is possibly TRBD2 (5 bases). The germline V and J ends were trimmed by 6 bases and 4 bases, with 13 bases remaining between them. This CDR3 is built from 13 residues. The V gene's germline CDR1 is MNHNS and CDR2 SASEGT. Here the CDR3 DNA reads TGTGCCAGCAGGAGGGTAGCAGGTTACGAGCAGTACTTC. Its protein is CASRRVAGYEQYF.

This clonotype was counted many times. The chain combines TRBV10-3 with TRBJ2-5; the match to TRBD2 covers 7 bases. The CDR3 is made up of 17 amino acids. V lost 3 bases to trimming and J lost 1 base; unmatched junction nucleotides: 11. Germline values: CDR1 ENHRY, CDR2 SYGVKD. CDR3 DNA sequence: TGTGCCATCAGTGAAGTCCGGCTAGCGGCAGCCCAAGAGACCCAGTACTTC. Residues: CAISEVRLAAAQETQYF.

In nucleotides, the CDR3 is TGTGCCAGCAGCACAGACCTGAGGGGCTACACCTTC. Protein sequence: CASSTDLRGYTF. This chain joins TRBV9 and TRBJ1-2; D unresolved. Germline-derived CDR1 and CDR2 are SGDLS and YYNGEE. Trimming removed 4 bases at V and 8 bases at J, with 12 bases between. This CDR3 region has 12 residues.

The V and J genes are TRBV4-1 and TRBJ2-1, with 7 bases fitting TRBD2. This CDR3 contains 17 residues. After removal of 4 bases from V and 0 bases from J, the junction contained 9 bases not matched to a gene. CDR1 is MGHRA, CDR2 YSYEKL, per germline. The CDR3 DNA reads as TGCGCCAGCAGCCCTCCGGGGGGAGCAGGCTCCTACAATGAGCAGTTCTTC. Translation gives CASSPPGGAGSYNEQFF.

On this clonotype: No conserved phenylalanine or tryptophan is present at the end of the CDR3, so a read error is the likely explanation. V is TRBV5-1 and J is TRBJ2-5; 8 bases map to TRBD2. Germline-derived CDR1 and CDR2 are SGHRS and YFSETQ. The CDR3 is made up of 16 amino acids. J lost 5 bases, V lost 4 bases, and 13 bases had no gene match. This CDR3 reads CASSPRKGLVGETQYL. In nucleotides, the CDR3 is TGCGCCAGCAGCCCCAGGAAGGGACTAGTAGGGGAGACCCAGTACCTC.

As for this clonotype: Sequence at one end of the junction differs from germline and may be a read error. This chain uses TRBV19 with TRBJ1-1, with no clear D. CDR3 length: 13 residues. Germline V lookup: CDR1 LNHDA, CDR2 SQIVND (reference sequence). This chain's CDR3 is CASSIHPTTVAFF. The CDR3 nucleotides read TGTGCCAGTAGCATCCACCCCACCACTGTAGCTTTCTTT.

This clonotype was recorded a few times. The V gene is TRBV2, the J gene TRBJ1-2; a weak D match, TRBD1 (5 bases). The length of the CDR3 is 14 residues. CDR1 is SNHLY and CDR2 is FYNNEI in the germline V gene. V was clipped by 3 bases and J by 1 base, with 9 bases between them. This chain's CDR3 is CASSEQGSNYGYTF. The CDR3, as DNA: TGTGCCAGCAGTGAGCAGGGTAGTAACTATGGCTACACCTTC.

As for this clonotype: With a much larger clone just one base away, this may be a read error. The chain links TRBV6-4 to TRBJ1-2; D might be TRBD1 (6 bases). This CDR3 region has 16 residues. From germline, CDR1 is MRHNA and CDR2 SNTAGT. The V end was cut by 2 bases, the J end by 3 bases, with 16 bases between. DNA for the CDR3: TGTGCCAGCAGTGACCCTAGGACAGAAGCTGACTATGGCTACACCTTC. Its translation: CASSDPRTEADYGYTF.

The rearrangement uses TRBV11-2 and TRBJ2-7, with D perhaps TRBD1 or TRBD2 (5 bases each). The CDR3 has 16 residues. V lost 4 bases and J lost 0, with 16 bases in between. Germline V CDR1 and CDR2: SGHAT, FQNNGV. The CDR3 region has the DNA TGTGCCAGCAGCTCCCGGGGCGTTACGAGCTCCTACGAGCAGTACTTC. Amino acid sequence: CASSSRGVTSSYEQYF.

V is TRBV20-1 and J is TRBJ1-2; no definite D call. The CDR3 covers 15 residues. V was pared by 6 bases and J by 2 bases, with 19 bases between. Germline lookup yields CDR1 DFQATT and CDR2 SNEGSKA (reference sequence). The CDR3 DNA reads as TGCAGTGCCAGCATGGCACGAAACCTAAACTATGGCTACACCTTC. It is translated as CSASMARNLNYGYTF.

There are a few counts of this clonotype. CDR3 sequence: CAWSNREGYTF. In DNA, the CDR3 is TGTGCCTGGAGCAACCGGGAAGGCTACACCTTC. This rearrangement joins TRBV30 to TRBJ1-2; D gene uncertain. V lost 3 bases to trimming and J lost 8 bases, with 10 bases between them. The CDR3 is 11 amino acids. CDR1 and CDR2 (germline): GTSNPN, SVGIG (reference sequence).

The gene calls are TRBV19 and TRBJ1-1; no clear D gene. Germline CDR1 reads LNHDA; CDR2 reads SQIVND (reference sequence). The CDR3 contains 14 residues. Trimming stripped 3 bases from V and 1 base from J, with 9 bases between. CDR3 loop: CASSIVLGNTEAFF. DNA for the CDR3: TGTGCCAGTAGTATCGTGTTGGGGAACACTGAAGCTTTCTTT. Combining the CDR3 with reference TRBV19 and TRBJ1-1 gives the whole variable domain DGGITQSPKYLFRKEGQNVTLSCEQNLNHDAMYWYRQDPGQGLRLIYYSQIVNDFQKGDIAEGYSVSREKKESFPLTVTSAQKNPTAFYLCASSIVLGNTEAFFGQGTRLTVV.

This clonotype was seen many times. The J gene is TRBJ1-6, the V gene TRBV7-8; TRBD1 aligns across 8 bases. This CDR3 contains 17 residues. Germline V lookup: CDR1 SGHVS, CDR2 FQNEAQ. V lost 0 bases and J lost 4; bases outside the gene matches: 5. The CDR3 loop is CASSLARQGFYNSPLHF. DNA for the CDR3: TGTGCCAGCAGCTTAGCGAGACAGGGGTTTTATAATTCACCCCTCCACTTT.

This clonotype was observed a few times. This sequence joins TRBV5-4 and TRBJ1-5; D remains ambiguous. CDR1 is SGHNT and CDR2 is YYREEE in the germline V gene (reference sequence). Trimming took 4 bases from V and 9 from J, leaving 11 bases between them. CDR3 size: 12 residues. CDR3 protein: CASSPPTRPQHF. CDR3 nucleotide sequence: TGTGCCAGCAGCCCTCCGACCCGGCCCCAGCATTTT.

The rearrangement uses TRBV4-1 and TRBJ2-5, with a possible D match to TRBD2 (6 bases). This CDR3 is 15 amino acids long. The V gene lost 8 bases and the J gene lost 7 bases, with 23 bases spanning the gap. CDR1 MGHRA and CDR2 YSYEKL come from the germline V gene. The CDR3 protein is CASRLISVPGGTQYF. The CDR3 DNA reads as TGCGCCAGCCGATTGATTTCGGTCCCCGGGGGGACCCAGTACTTC.

The sample holds many counts of this clonotype. The chain is built from TRBV20-1 and TRBJ2-1; D remains unclear. Germline V gene sequence: CDR1 DFQATT, CDR2 SNEGSKA (reference sequence). The V end lost 3 bases, the J end lost 12 bases, and 24 bases lay between the germline ends. CDR3 size: 15 residues. CDR3: CSARSSAIGTMPQFF. CDR3 nucleotide sequence: TGCAGTGCTAGGAGCTCGGCTATAGGAACTATGCCGCAGTTCTTC.

As for this clonotype: A much larger clone differs by one base, so this may be a read error. The rearrangement joins TRBV2 to TRBJ1-5; no clear D. The J call is uncertain, as TRBJ2-3 better fits the DNA end. Germline lookup yields CDR1 SNHLY and CDR2 FYNNEI. The CDR3 has 14 amino acids. Here the CDR3 DNA reads TGTGCCAGCAGACCTAACTATAGCAATCAGCCCCAGTATTTT. Translating gives CASRPNYSNQPQYF.